This entry concerns a single T cell receptor (beta chain). The antigen remains undetermined. Germline CDR1 reads LGHNA; CDR2 reads YSLEER. This CDR3 has 15 amino acids. V was cut by 1 base and J by 3 bases, with 12 bases left in between. This sample stems from a study of cytomegalovirus exposure and HLA in healthy donors. General study findings and limits: Specificity for CMV antigens was confirmed in vitro for a few of the CMV-associated chains.

PCR involved 60 Vbeta and 13 Jbeta primers. TCRdb keeps only in-frame clones here, not all; method: immunoSEQ multiplex PCR. The sample has around 130,000 clones, around four fifths seen once; the top ten hold 1.5% to 2%. The TCR sequence derives from a man aged 35 to 55 in good health and CMV-seronegative. Sequencing used PBMCs. The rearrangement links TRBV4-3 to TRBJ1-2; D not certain. The DNA of the CDR3 is TGCGCCAGCAGCCAAGGGGCCATGGCAGACTATGGCTACACCTTC. It yields the protein CASSQGAMADYGYTF.